This T cell receptor (beta chain) stems from a study of ipilimumab plus nivolumab after autologous stem cell transplantation. Study details: The myeloma group: high-risk transplant-naive, or relapse within 3 years after first autologous transplant.

Per germline, CDR1 DFQATT and CDR2 SNEGSKA (reference sequence). V shed 0 bases and J shed 12 bases, with 9 bases lying between them. This CDR3 is built from 11 residues. TCRdb's table, derived via immunoSEQ multiplex PCR, lists solely in-frame clones and lacks some. Among about 40,000 clones listed, about 91% were seen once. This clonotype originated in a male donor with multiple myeloma. The sequencing here drew on PBMCs, taken in a trial of ipilimumab plus nivolumab as post-transplant consolidation. The chain recombines TRBV20-1 with TRBJ2-1; D may be TRBD2 (5 bases). CDR3 sequence (DNA): TGCAGTGCTAGAGATGGACGGGGGCAGTTCTTC. Translation gives CSARDGRGQFF.